These T cell receptor beta chains were read from a single sample in a study of T cells in Graves' hyperthyroidism and ophthalmopathy. TCRdb reprocessed the multiplex PCR reads via MiXCR and lists one record per CDR3 protein. Among 600,000 to 900,000 distinct CDR3 sequences listed, over 15% were seen once. The sequencing sample was made of blood. The origin of the receptors is a man younger than 35 with Graves' hyperthyroidism. Each CDR3 is given without its conserved first and last residue. The order of the fields is V gene, CDR3 protein.

v_call: TRBV29-1
cdr3_aa: SVEYRVNTEAF

v_call: TRBV6-1
cdr3_aa: ASKSSGLYTDTQY

v_call: TRBV6-1
cdr3_aa: ASSLGLQSTEAF

v_call: TRBV30
cdr3_aa: AWAGTDAYEQY

v_call: TRBV19
cdr3_aa: ASSSEAAKNQETQY

v_call: TRBV29-1
cdr3_aa: SVGDIPYEQY

v_call: TRBV3-1
cdr3_aa: ASSQVVGTGELF

v_call: TRBV28
cdr3_aa: ASKDSHEQY

v_call: TRBV28
cdr3_aa: ASTQGPYEQY

v_call: TRBV19
cdr3_aa: ASSITGQGDTQY

v_call: TRBV18
cdr3_aa: ASSPGGGNGYT

v_call: TRBV28
cdr3_aa: ASSLNREEQY

v_call: TRBV6-1
cdr3_aa: ASSEDPAGGYT

v_call: TRBV20-1
cdr3_aa: SARTSGRKNIQY

v_call: TRBV7-9
cdr3_aa: ASSLDLLRVNIQY

v_call: TRBV6-5
cdr3_aa: ASSYRSSSYNEQF

v_call: TRBV19
cdr3_aa: ASSDGPEYQPQH

v_call: TRBV20-1
cdr3_aa: SARGAGTNTGELF

v_call: TRBV18
cdr3_aa: ASSPQGAKLSEQY

v_call: TRBV28
cdr3_aa: ASSPGGANGELF

v_call: TRBV5-1
cdr3_aa: ASSLVPGGNTGELF

v_call: TRBV11-2
cdr3_aa: ASSYSSGNSYEQY

v_call: TRBV20-1
cdr3_aa: SASTSGPTYEQY

v_call: TRBV5-1
cdr3_aa: ASSSRPGADTGELF

v_call: TRBV7-3
cdr3_aa: ASSPGAGYEQY

v_call: TRBV14
cdr3_aa: ASSQIRGAITEAF

v_call: TRBV12-5
cdr3_aa: ASGLQGNYGYT

v_call: TRBV28
cdr3_aa: ASSPGGGHNYEQY

v_call: TRBV3-1
cdr3_aa: ASSQLSGPPEQY

v_call: TRBV10-2
cdr3_aa: ASTVTDFSEAF

v_call: TRBV7-9
cdr3_aa: ASSFGTNDNEQF

v_call: TRBV18
cdr3_aa: ASSLGYPSGNTIY

v_call: TRBV19
cdr3_aa: ASRPGMAGELF

v_call: TRBV20-1
cdr3_aa: SAWGPYNEQF

v_call: TRBV10-3
cdr3_aa: AIGWGEQF

v_call: TRBV11-2
cdr3_aa: ASKPTGSYEQY

v_call: TRBV27
cdr3_aa: ASSHRQGYEQY

v_call: TRBV15
cdr3_aa: ATSRGYSTNQPQH

v_call: TRBV20-1
cdr3_aa: SAGNRDAHQPQH

v_call: TRBV3-1
cdr3_aa: ASSPLGPTSSYNEQF

v_call: TRBV7-3
cdr3_aa: ASSQGPSSTDTQY

v_call: TRBV9
cdr3_aa: ASSVGASAGGPTGELF

v_call: TRBV20-1
cdr3_aa: SARGSSRQRGNYEQY

v_call: TRBV6-1
cdr3_aa: ASSPSRAHEQY

v_call: TRBV2
cdr3_aa: ASIIGTGHNEQF

v_call: TRBV5-8
cdr3_aa: ASSPVGGEIEAF

v_call: TRBV6-5
cdr3_aa: ASSYRGLAVYEQY

v_call: TRBV7-2
cdr3_aa: ASSPTSTGGNTQY

v_call: TRBV28
cdr3_aa: ASRGAAAELDTQY

v_call: TRBV9
cdr3_aa: ASSVGGRRGDEQY

v_call: TRBV7-8
cdr3_aa: ASSSPGTSGRFRTGELF

v_call: TRBV5-1
cdr3_aa: ASSLVAANYNEQF

v_call: TRBV2
cdr3_aa: ASSDPSNLRDSPLH

v_call: TRBV6-1
cdr3_aa: ASGSFSWTANYGQY